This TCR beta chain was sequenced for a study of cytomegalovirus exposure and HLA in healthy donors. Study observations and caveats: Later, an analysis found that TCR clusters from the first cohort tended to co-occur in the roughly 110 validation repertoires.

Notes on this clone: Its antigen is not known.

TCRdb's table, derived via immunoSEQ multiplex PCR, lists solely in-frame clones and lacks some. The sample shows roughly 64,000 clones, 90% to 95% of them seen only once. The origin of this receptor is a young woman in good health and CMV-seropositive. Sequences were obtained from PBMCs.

The CDR3 loop is CASSWDRNTGELFF. DNA for the CDR3: TGTGCCAGCAGCTGGGACAGGAACACCGGGGAGCTGTTTTTT. The chain employs TRBV5-4 and TRBJ2-2; 7 bases match TRBD1. The germline gives CDR1 SGHNT, CDR2 YYREEE (reference sequence). CDR3 length: 14 amino acids. V shed 3 bases, J shed 1 base, and the junction held 0 bases outside the gene matches.